These 17 T cell receptor beta chains were sequenced from one sample in a study of blood T cell repertoires in COVID-19. Using immunoSEQ multiplex PCR, the repertoire was profiled, and TCRdb retains in-frame clones only, with some absent. Of 250,000 or so clones listed, 70% to 90% are singletons. Sequencing was done on a sample of PBMCs or T cells enriched from blood (not recorded which). The receptors were gathered from a woman in her 50s who had recovered from COVID-19.

The chain employs TRBV19 and TRBJ1-5, with TRBD1 as a possible D gene (6 bases). The CDR3 sequence is 15 residues long. The germline CDR1 and CDR2 sequences are LNHDA and SQIVND (reference sequence). With 4 bases removed from V and 4 bases from J, the gap between germline ends came to 14 bases. This chain's CDR3 is CASSTIGQRNQPQHF. For the CDR3, the DNA is TGTGCCAGTAGTACCATTGGACAGCGGAATCAGCCCCAGCATTTT.

The chain combines TRBV27 with TRBJ2-7; TRBD2 agrees at 8 bases. V was pared by 8 bases and J by 4 bases, with 10 bases of the junction left unmatched. CDR3 length: 14 amino acids. Germline V gene lookup returns CDR1 MNHEY and CDR2 SMNVEV (reference sequence). The CDR3 is CASGQGGRRYEQYF. CDR3 sequence (DNA): TGTGCCAGCGGGCAGGGCGGGAGGAGATACGAGCAGTACTTC.

The rearrangement joins TRBV5-1 to TRBJ2-3; D ambiguous. The V gene's germline CDR1 is SGHRS and CDR2 YFSETQ. The length of the CDR3 is 12 residues. The V and J ends lost 6 bases and 4 bases respectively, with 9 bases between them. This CDR3 is CASTLGADTQYF. The CDR3 DNA sequence: TGCGCCAGCACCCTAGGCGCAGATACGCAGTATTTT.

A few counts support this clone. The chain has TRBV7-9 and TRBJ1-2, with D hard to call. This CDR3 has 12 residues. In germline, CDR1 is SEHNR, CDR2 FQNEAQ (reference sequence). Trimming took 5 bases from V and 8 from J, leaving 12 bases between them. Here the CDR3 reads CASSNSGEGYTF. DNA for the CDR3: TGTGCCAGCAGCAATAGCGGGGAAGGCTACACCTTC.

The chain is built from TRBV28 and TRBJ2-3, with 10 bases identical to TRBD1. The trim removed 10 bases at V and 3 bases at J, leaving 10 bases unmatched. The length of the CDR3 is 15 residues. Per germline, CDR1 MDHEN and CDR2 SYDVKM. CDR3 region: CATDAQGQGTDTQYF. The CDR3 coding sequence is TGTGCCACCGACGCCCAGGGACAGGGGACAGATACGCAGTATTTT.

This rearrangement joins TRBV18 to TRBJ1-1; the match to TRBD1 covers 10 bases. The J segment lost 4 bases and the V segment lost 6 bases, leaving 5 bases of the junction unmatched. This CDR3 comprises 14 residues. Germline V gene lookup returns CDR1 KGHSH and CDR2 LQKENI. The CDR3 loop reads CASSSTGGPTEAFF. CDR3 bases: TGTGCCAGCTCGTCGACAGGGGGCCCCACTGAAGCTTTCTTT. The variable domain in full, completed from reference TRBV18 and TRBJ1-1, reads NAGVMQNPRHLVRRRGQEARLRCSPMKGHSHVYWYRQLPEEGLKFMVYLQKENIIDESGMPKERFSAEFPKEGPSILRIQQVVRGDSAAYFCASSSTGGPTEAFFGQGTRLTVV.

The chain carries TRBV6-5 and TRBJ2-7; 9 bases match TRBD1. Germline loops: CDR1 MNHEY, CDR2 SVGAGI. The CDR3 extends over 15 amino acids. Losses at the gene ends were 5 bases for V and 2 bases for J; bases not matched to a gene: 7. CDR3 nucleotides: TGTGCCAGCAGTAAATCCGGGACAGGGACCTACGAGCAGTACTTC. This encodes CASSKSGTGTYEQYF.

The chain recombines TRBV4-2 with TRBJ2-7, with 10 bases that match TRBD2. CDR3 size: 15 residues. The V segment lost 1 base and the J segment 3 bases; nucleotides outside the gene matches: 3. Germline V gives CDR1 LGHNA, CDR2 YNFKEQ. For the CDR3, the DNA is TGTGCCAGCAGCCAAGCTACTAGCGGGATCTACGAGCAGTACTTC. It is translated as CASSQATSGIYEQYF.

This clone came up many times. The J gene is TRBJ2-1, the V gene TRBV14; possibly TRBD2 for D (6 bases). Trimming pared 5 bases from V and 0 bases from J, leaving 11 bases between. The CDR3 runs to 15 residues. Germline lookup yields CDR1 SGHDN and CDR2 FVKESK. As DNA, the CDR3 is TGTGCCAGCAGCTTCATAGCGGTCTCCTACAATGAGCAGTTCTTC. Translated, it gives CASSFIAVSYNEQFF.

This clone has at least ten counts. The J gene is TRBJ1-6, the V gene TRBV6-2 or TRBV6-3, with D hard to call. Germline V CDR1 and CDR2: MNHEY, SVGEGT. This CDR3 is built from 15 residues. With 2 bases removed from V and 9 bases from J, the gap between germline ends came to 14 bases. In DNA form, the CDR3 reads TGTGCCAGCAGTTACGGACTCGATAGCAGTTCACCCCTCCACTTT. Translation gives CASSYGLDSSSPLHF.

This chain connects TRBV12-3 or TRBV12-4 to TRBJ2-1; a possible D gene is TRBD1 (5 bases). V lost 5 bases to trimming and J lost 5 bases, with 10 bases between them. The CDR3 covers 13 residues. The CDR3 nucleotides read TGTGCCAGCAGTCCGGACACGAACAATGAGCAGTTCTTC. Its translation is CASSPDTNNEQFF.

The V call is TRBV9, the J call TRBJ2-1; TRBD2 is a possible D gene (6 bases). V lost 4 bases and J 0 bases, leaving 14 bases between the germline ends. The CDR3 consists of 16 residues. The germline V gene has CDR1 SGDLS and CDR2 YYNGEE. CDR3 in DNA: TGTGCCAGCAGCCCAAGACCCGGGAGCTCCTACAATGAGCAGTTCTTC. It codes for CASSPRPGSSYNEQFF.

The chain employs TRBV11-2 and TRBJ1-2; D perhaps matches TRBD1 (6 bases). The CDR3 loop spans 13 amino acids. Trimming removed 5 bases from V and 8 bases from J, with 15 bases in between. The V gene's germline CDR1 is SGHAT and CDR2 FQNNGV. The CDR3 region has the DNA TGTGCCAGCAGCCACGGACAGCGCCGGGGCTACACCTTC. Protein product: CASSHGQRRGYTF.

This clone was seen just once. V and J are TRBV28 and TRBJ1-5; D possibly corresponds to TRBD1 (6 bases). CDR1 MDHEN and CDR2 SYDVKM come from the germline V gene. The length of the CDR3 is 13 residues. V was trimmed by 7 bases and J by 3 bases, leaving 10 bases between them. CDR3 amino acids: CASTGHLNQPQHF. Written as DNA, the CDR3 is TGTGCCAGCACGGGACACCTCAATCAGCCCCAGCATTTT.

The rearrangement joins TRBV7-9 to TRBJ2-7, with TRBD1 matching over 8 bases. The junction had 4 bases not matched to a gene; V was cut back by 6 bases and J by 0 bases. Germline CDR1 SEHNR, CDR2 FQNEAQ (reference sequence). This CDR3 region has 14 residues. CDR3 coding DNA: TGTGCCAGCAGGTATGGGACAGGCTCCTACGAGCAGTACTTC. It translates to CASRYGTGSYEQYF.

The rearrangement joins TRBV19 to TRBJ1-4, with D perhaps matching TRBD1 (6 bases). The V gene lost 6 bases and the J gene lost 7 bases, with 15 bases spanning the gap. Germline-derived CDR1 and CDR2 are LNHDA and SQIVND (reference sequence). CDR3 length: 14 amino acids. The chain's CDR3 is CASRDFGGAEKLFF. CDR3 DNA sequence: TGTGCCAGTAGGGACTTCGGGGGGGCTGAAAAACTGTTTTTT.

This clone occurred once. This CDR3 is CASSSGTSEVDTQYF. CDR3 DNA sequence: TGCGCCAGCAGTTCGGGGACTAGCGAAGTAGATACGCAGTATTTT. J is TRBJ2-3 and V is TRBV5-1; 10 bases match TRBD2. Per the germline V gene, CDR1 is SGHRS and CDR2 is YFSETQ. J lost 5 bases, V lost 5 bases, and 8 bases had no gene match. CDR3 length: 15 residues.